The clone carrying this T cell receptor (beta chain) occurred a few times. This entry comes from a study of identical twins. TCRdb used MiXCR to reprocess the 5' RACE reads, holding one entry per CDR3 protein. The sample gives a few hundred thousand distinct CDR3 sequences, nearly 15% of which show up once; roughly 0.44% is in the top ten. The germline V gene encodes CDR1 LNHNV and CDR2 YYDKDF (reference sequence). This CDR3 is 14 amino acids long. Trimming took 3 bases from V and 1 from J, leaving 9 bases between them. This same sample was also part of a study on yellow fever vaccine responses in identical twins. That source adds: Twin vaccine T cell responses reportedly seemed partly convergent, partly personalized.

Sequencing was performed on CD4+ T cells sorted from blood. This TCR derives from a young woman in good health. The chain carries TRBV15 and TRBJ1-1, with a possible D match to TRBD1 (6 bases). The CDR3 here is CATSRTDRNTEAFF. CDR3 DNA sequence: TGTGCCACCAGCAGGACGGACAGGAACACTGAAGCTTTCTTT. The full variable domain, completed using reference TRBV15 and TRBJ1-1, is DAMVIQNPRYQVTQFGKPVTLSCSQTLNHNVMYWYQQKSSQAPKLLFHYYDKDFNNEADTPDNFQSRRPNTSFCFLDIRSPGLGDTAMYLCATSRTDRNTEAFFGQGTRLTVV.